The clone carrying this TCR beta chain was recorded at least ten times. Its antigen remains unknown. This entry comes from a study of T cells in Graves' hyperthyroidism and ophthalmopathy. Study information: Peripheral blood was secured at the point of initial diagnosis, before any treatment. Study results and caveats: Using 13 V-J features, a model discriminated ophthalmopathy from stable hyperthyroidism. Among clonotypes expanded in thyroid above 0.001, most were also found in blood.

Germline CDR1 reads SGHKS; CDR2 reads YYEKEE (reference sequence). V lost 0 bases, J lost 0 bases, and 13 bases lay in between. The CDR3 sequence is 16 residues long. Diagnostic assessment was based on clinical symptoms, serum thyroxine and TRAb, thyroid ultrasound and orbital computed tomography. RNA transcripts served as the template for amplifying TCR beta CDR3 regions. The HTBI primer set drove a first-round RT-PCR of the TCR CDR3. TCRdb processed the multiplex PCR reads anew with MiXCR; each CDR3 protein has one entry. The sample holds a few hundred thousand distinct CDR3 sequences; about a sixth are singletons and the top ten take roughly two fifths.

This receptor was taken from a man aged 35 to 55 with Graves' hyperthyroidism. The specimen was blood. The gene calls are TRBV5-5 and TRBJ2-7, with D perhaps matching TRBD1 (5 bases). Here the CDR3 reads CASSLEGRGYSYEQYF. The CDR3 coding sequence is TGTGCCAGCAGCTTGGAGGGTAGGGGATACTCCTACGAGCAGTACTTC.